These T cell receptor beta chains were read from a single sample in a study of monozygotic twins with cystic fibrosis. TCRdb's table, derived via immunoSEQ multiplex PCR, lists solely in-frame clones and lacks some. The sample has around 33,000 clones, approximately 84% seen once. Material: blood. The origin of the receptors is a girl aged 2 to 9 with cystic fibrosis. Each CDR3 is given with its conserved first and last residue. D genes are given only for firm matches. Rows give clone size only sometimes, using once, few, many, or a class for an expanded clone.

cdr3_aa cdr3_nt j_call clone_size d_call v_call cdr3_length
CASSGDSNQPQHF TGTGCCAGCAGTGGAGATAGCAATCAGCCCCAGCATTTT TRBJ1-5 - - TRBV2 13
CATSRDGSDRYGYTF TGTGCCACCAGCAGAGATGGAAGTGATCGGTATGGCTACACCTTC TRBJ1-2 - - TRBV15 15
CSVEIAATMNTEAFF TGCAGCGTTGAGATCGCCGCTACCATGAACACTGAAGCTTTCTTT TRBJ1-1 - - TRBV29-1 15
CASSQTPPKPQHF TGTGCCAGCAGCCAAACCCCTCCAAAACCCCAGCATTTT TRBJ1-5 few - TRBV2 13
CASSVGTGSIADTQYF TGTGCCAGCAGCGTAGGGACAGGCTCGATCGCGGATACGCAGTATTTT TRBJ2-3 - TRBD1 TRBV9 16
CASSHSGRGSYEQYF TGCGCCAGCAGCCACTCGGGCAGGGGGTCCTACGAGCAGTACTTC TRBJ2-7 - TRBD1 TRBV4-3 15
CASSSLAGTYEQYF TGTGCCAGCAGCTCCCTAGCGGGAACCTACGAGCAGTACTTC TRBJ2-7 - TRBD2 TRBV7-2 14
CASSVAGTGGDKARIEKLFF TGTGCCAGCAGCGTAGCAGGGACAGGGGGCGACAAGGCCCGGATTGAAAAACTGTTTTTT TRBJ1-4 - TRBD1 TRBV9 20
CASSLGSYEQYF TGTGCCAGCAGCTTGGGCAGCTACGAGCAGTACTTC TRBJ2-7 once - TRBV7-6 12
CASSIGPGFISTDTQYF TGTGCCAGTAGTATAGGGCCGGGATTCATCTCCACAGATACGCAGTATTTT TRBJ2-3 - - TRBV19 17
CASRRNTEAFF TGTGCCAGTCGACGGAACACTGAAGCTTTCTTT TRBJ1-1 - - TRBV19 11
CASSQDRLGTGKNEQFF TGTGCCAGCAGCCAAGACCGGTTGGGGACAGGGAAAAATGAGCAGTTCTTC TRBJ2-1 - TRBD1 TRBV14 17
CASRFTGVDEKLFF TGTGCCAGTAGATTTACGGGAGTCGATGAAAAACTGTTTTTT TRBJ1-4 - - TRBV19 14
CASSLHLLSSGANVLTF TGTGCCAGCAGCCTCCACCTCTTAAGCTCTGGGGCCAACGTCCTGACTTTC TRBJ2-6 - - TRBV5-8 17
CASSQGDEQFF TGTGCCAGCTCACAGGGTGATGAGCAGTTCTTC TRBJ2-1 - - TRBV5-6 11
CASSTQTGAQPQHF TGTGCCAGCAGCACTCAGACAGGGGCCCAGCCCCAGCATTTT TRBJ1-5 - TRBD1 TRBV7-8 14
CASSYGGGGAGGYTF TGTGCCAGCAGTTATGGGGGAGGGGGCGCGGGTGGCTACACCTTC TRBJ1-2 - TRBD1 TRBV6-6 15
CASSRNVEQFF TGCGCCAGCAGCCGCAATGTCGAGCAGTTCTTC TRBJ2-1 - - TRBV5-1 11
CAWSDGSDSPFYGYTF TGTGCCTGGAGTGATGGGAGCGACAGCCCTTTCTATGGCTACACCTTC TRBJ1-2 once - TRBV30 16
CASSERGIYGYTF TGTGCCAGCAGTGAGCGGGGGATCTATGGCTACACCTTC TRBJ1-2 - - TRBV2 13
CASSLGGEWDSPLHF TGTGCCAGCAGTTTGGGGGGAGAATGGGATTCACCCCTCCACTTT TRBJ1-6 - - TRBV27 15
CASSPIGQGGLGQPQHF TGTGCCAGCAGTCCCATCGGACAGGGTGGATTAGGTCAGCCCCAGCATTTT TRBJ1-5 few TRBD1 TRBV27 17
CASSPRTGGEETQYF TGTGCCAGCAGCCCGCGGACAGGGGGTGAAGAGACCCAGTACTTC TRBJ2-5 once TRBD1 TRBV9 15
CASSPGTAYGYTF TGTGCCAGCAGTCCCGGGACAGCCTATGGCTACACCTTC TRBJ1-2 few TRBD1 TRBV7-6 13
CASSELGQGAWNQHF TGTGCCAGCAGTGAATTGGGACAGGGGGCTTGGAACCAGCATTTT TRBJ1-5 - TRBD1 TRBV2 15
CASGYTTGSYEQYF TGTGCCAGCGGTTATACGACAGGCTCCTACGAGCAGTACTTC TRBJ2-7 - - TRBV6-1 14
CASSPQGASNQPQHF TGTGCCAGCTCACCCCAGGGGGCAAGCAATCAGCCCCAGCATTTT TRBJ1-5 - TRBD1 TRBV18 15
CARRTGNQPQHF TGTGCCAGGCGGACAGGGAATCAGCCCCAGCATTTT TRBJ1-5 - TRBD1 TRBV19 12
CASSQDWAGGGYGYTF TGCGCCAGCAGCCAAGACTGGGCAGGGGGCGGCTATGGCTACACCTTC TRBJ1-2 once TRBD1 TRBV4-1 16
CASSQDPGRAEAFF TGCGCCAGCAGCCAAGATCCGGGGAGGGCTGAAGCTTTCTTT TRBJ1-1 once - TRBV4-1 14
CASSQAGLDEKLFF TGTGCCAGCAGCCAAGCAGGGCTGGACGAAAAACTGTTTTTT TRBJ1-4 - - TRBV14 14
CASSLAPRYEQYF TGTGCCAGCAGCTTAGCGCCGAGGTACGAGCAGTACTTC TRBJ2-7 - - TRBV7-2 13
CAGRGPNTDTQYF TGTGCCGGCAGGGGACCGAACACAGATACGCAGTATTTT TRBJ2-3 once - TRBV2 13
CASSLPRGQVDYGYTF TGTGCCAGCAGCTTACCCCGAGGACAGGTGGACTATGGCTACACCTTC TRBJ1-2 few TRBD1 TRBV7-9 16
CASRVGFTGKVTSKNYSNQPQHF TGTGCCAGTAGGGTAGGGTTTACAGGTAAGGTTACTTCGAAAAACTATAGCAATCAGCCCCAGCATTTT TRBJ1-5 - - TRBV19 23
CASGRQGRDIQYF TGTGCCAGCGGCCGACAGGGGAGGGACATTCAGTACTTC TRBJ2-4 - - TRBV5-4 13
CASSSDRVESEQYF TGCGCCAGCAGCTCGGACAGGGTGGAAAGCGAGCAGTACTTC TRBJ2-7 - TRBD1 TRBV5-1 14
CASSLVGLSSYYGYTF TGTGCCAGCAGCTTGGTTGGGCTTTCCTCCTACTATGGCTACACCTTC TRBJ1-2 few - TRBV5-8 16
CASSLEGATYNSPLHF TGTGCCAGCAGCTTAGAGGGTGCCACTTATAATTCACCCCTCCACTTT TRBJ1-6 - - TRBV11-2 16
CATSRDTDPYEQYF TGTGCCACCAGCAGAGATACGGACCCCTACGAGCAGTACTTC TRBJ2-7 - - TRBV15 14
CASSAGPRQETQYF TGTGCCAGCAGCGCGGGACCCCGACAAGAGACCCAGTACTTC TRBJ2-5 - - TRBV5-4 14
CASSLRGQISTDTQYF TGTGCCAGCAGCTTAAGGGGACAGATAAGCACAGATACGCAGTATTTT TRBJ2-3 - TRBD1 TRBV7-9 16
CSVLASGLTYEQYF TGCAGCGTCCTTGCGTCAGGTTTAACCTACGAGCAGTACTTC TRBJ2-7 once - TRBV29-1 14
CASSSLADLYEQYF TGCGCCAGCAGCTCACTAGCGGACCTATACGAGCAGTACTTC TRBJ2-7 - TRBD2 TRBV5-1 14
CASSQNPRDRLGETQYF TGTGCCAGCAGCCAGAACCCAAGGGACAGGTTGGGTGAGACCCAGTACTTC TRBJ2-5 - TRBD1 TRBV4-2 17
CASSQESRGYEQYF TGCGCCAGCAGCCAAGAATCCAGGGGCTACGAGCAGTACTTC TRBJ2-7 - - TRBV4-1 14
CASGYVDPQYF TGTGCCAGCGGCTATGTCGACCCGCAGTATTTT TRBJ2-3 - - TRBV6-5 11
CASSLRRGGSDTEAFF TGTGCCAGCAGCTTAAGACGAGGGGGCTCGGACACTGAAGCTTTCTTT TRBJ1-1 few TRBD1 TRBV7-2 16
CASTSGGRYNEQFF TGTGCCAGCACTAGCGGGGGGAGATACAATGAGCAGTTCTTC TRBJ2-1 - TRBD2 TRBV25-1 14